In its sample, the clone carrying this TCR beta chain was seen many times. Amplified material comprised TCR beta CDR3 regions derived from RNA transcripts. RT-PCR was first run with HTBI primers, then multiplex PCR in a second round. One entry per CDR3 protein results from TCRdb running MiXCR on the multiplex PCR reads. Among about 370,000 distinct CDR3 sequences listed, around 18% were seen once. J was trimmed by 5 bases and V by 5 bases; bases with no gene match: 9. Germline V gives CDR1 MNHNS, CDR2 SASEGT. CDR3 length equals 16 residues. The sample comes from a study of Graves' ophthalmopathy and Graves' hyperthyroidism.

This TCR was sampled from a woman in her late teens or twenties with Graves' ophthalmopathy. The sequenced material came from peripheral blood. V is TRBV6-1 and J is TRBJ1-1; 12 nucleotides agree with TRBD1. Written as DNA, the CDR3 is TGTGCCAGCAGTCCCGGGACAGGGGGCGGGAGGACTGAAGCTTTCTTT. Amino acids: CASSPGTGGGRTEAFF.